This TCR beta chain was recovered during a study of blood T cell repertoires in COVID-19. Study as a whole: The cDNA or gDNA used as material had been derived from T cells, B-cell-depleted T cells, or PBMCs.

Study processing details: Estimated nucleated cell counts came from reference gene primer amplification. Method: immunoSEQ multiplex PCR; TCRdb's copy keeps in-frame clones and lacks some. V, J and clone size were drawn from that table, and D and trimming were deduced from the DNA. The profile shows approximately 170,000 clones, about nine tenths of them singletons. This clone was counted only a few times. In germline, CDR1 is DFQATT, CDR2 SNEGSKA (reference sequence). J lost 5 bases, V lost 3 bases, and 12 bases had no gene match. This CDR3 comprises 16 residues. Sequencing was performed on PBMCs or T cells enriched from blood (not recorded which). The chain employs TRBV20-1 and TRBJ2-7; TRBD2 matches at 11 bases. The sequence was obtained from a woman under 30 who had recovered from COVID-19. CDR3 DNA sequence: TGCAGTGCTAGTATGCTAGCGGGAGGAGACAGCGACGAGCAGTACTTC. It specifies CSASMLAGGDSDEQYF.